This T cell receptor (beta chain) is drawn from a study of blood T cell repertoires in COVID-19. Sequenced by immunoSEQ multiplex PCR; TCRdb stores in-frame clones only, minus some. The table includes roughly 250,000 clones, 88% detected once. CDR3 length: 16 residues. V shed 0 bases and J shed 3 bases, with 14 bases lying between them. The V gene's germline CDR1 is LGHNA and CDR2 YSLEER. What was sequenced was peripheral blood. The chain combines TRBV4-3 with TRBJ1-2; a weak D match, TRBD1 (5 bases). The TCR was taken from a woman aged 35 to 49 who had recovered from COVID-19. The CDR3 is CASSQEWGQAHYGYTF. The DNA of the CDR3 is TGCGCCAGCAGCCAAGAGTGGGGCCAGGCCCACTATGGCTACACCTTC.